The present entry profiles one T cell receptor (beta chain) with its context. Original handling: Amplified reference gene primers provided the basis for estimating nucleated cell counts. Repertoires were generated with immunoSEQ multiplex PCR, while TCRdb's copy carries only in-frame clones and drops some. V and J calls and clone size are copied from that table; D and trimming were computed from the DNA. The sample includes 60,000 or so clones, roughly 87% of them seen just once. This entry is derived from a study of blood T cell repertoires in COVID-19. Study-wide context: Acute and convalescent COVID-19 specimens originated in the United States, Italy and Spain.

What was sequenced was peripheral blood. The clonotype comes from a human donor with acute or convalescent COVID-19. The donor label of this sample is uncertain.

The CDR3 region has the DNA TGTGCCAGCAGCTGGCCGAACACCGGGGAGCTGTTTTTT. Translated: CASSWPNTGELFF. The chain joins TRBV5-4 to TRBJ2-2; D unresolved. Germline CDR1 reads SGHNT; CDR2 reads YYREEE (reference sequence). This CDR3 contains 13 residues. The V and J ends lost 3 bases and 0 bases respectively, with 3 bases between them.